A selection of T cell receptor beta chains follows, all from one sample in a study of CD8+CD57+ T cells in acquired aplastic anemia. Each CDR3 protein gets one entry after TCRdb re-called the reads with MiXCR. The repertoire has about 160,000 distinct CDR3 sequences, around 75% of them found once; the top ten carry about 50%. What was sequenced was sorted CD4+, CD8+, or CD8+CD57+ T cells (not recorded which) from PBMCs. The receptors originated from a human donor with aplastic anemia. Each CDR3 is given with its conserved first and last residue. A D gene is named only where the DNA matches it firmly. Rows give clone size only sometimes, using once, few, many, or a class for an expanded clone.

v_call,d_call,clone_size,cdr3_aa
TRBV7-8,TRBD1,-,CASSFSGGGNSPLHF
TRBV19,-,-,CASTGTDLHEQYF
TRBV20-1,-,-,CSARLGGGETQYF
TRBV7-8,-,-,CASSLLTALSSYNSPLHF
TRBV20-1,-,few,CSAMAGSYEQYF
TRBV20-1,-,-,CSAPGTDSPLHF
TRBV19,-,-,CASSSFGGSETQYF
TRBV2,-,few,CASSAARDTEAFF
TRBV5-1,-,-,CASSLGDPIAGELFF
TRBV2,-,-,CASREEQGRWNTEAFF
TRBV7-6,-,-,CASSLFPGSEETQYF
TRBV29-1,TRBD1,few,CSVDVGGGGSGYGYTF
TRBV6-2/TRBV6-3,TRBD1,-,CASRKGTDYTEAFF
TRBV7-9,-,-,CASSPTDPNYGYTF
TRBV28,-,-,CASSLGTSSTDTQYF
TRBV7-2,TRBD2,few,CASSPGLAGGLSYNEQFF
TRBV7-3,-,few,CASSLSVNTEAFF
TRBV10-1,-,-,CASSESRYQKNTEAFF
TRBV20-1,-,-,CSARQWVNRAGYSYNEQFF
TRBV12-3/TRBV12-4,TRBD2,-,CASSPPRGGSISGANVLTF
TRBV5-1,-,-,CASSETGTLNTEAFF
TRBV5-4,TRBD2,-,CASSLGGGGLQETQYF
TRBV20-1,-,few,CSARPPQGREQYF
TRBV10-2,-,-,CASSRAYQETQYF
TRBV7-8,-,-,CASSLAGPLDGYTF
TRBV7-9,TRBD1,-,CASSKAGTGSSTEQYF
TRBV5-1,-,-,CASSSSGLRQETQYF
TRBV5-6,-,many,CASSSGPMNTEAFF
TRBV5-1,TRBD1,-,CASSTTGTDEKLFF
TRBV20-1,TRBD1,-,CSARGTGDTGELFF
TRBV10-3,-,-,CAINLGTSGANVLTF
TRBV20-1,-,once,CSARDTWEWKNTEAFF
TRBV7-9,TRBD1,-,CASSWKGSGTVNQPQHF
TRBV2,TRBD2,-,CASIQRGGSRTDTQYF
TRBV7-2,-,-,CASTKGLILYEQYF
TRBV10-3,-,-,CAIKEGGDRGYTF
TRBV16,-,-,CASSQSLLNRPNYGYTF
TRBV10-3,-,-,CAISDSSENYGHTF
TRBV7-9,-,-,CASSSGYSNQPQHF
TRBV14,-,-,CASSQVSPPTF
TRBV5-6,-,-,CARSDGLGGEQFF
TRBV2,-,-,CASRSWGPGELFF
TRBV5-1,-,-,CASRKDSYGYTF
TRBV12-3/TRBV12-4,-,-,CASSFGGNTEAFF
TRBV29-1,-,-,CSDTEAFF
TRBV7-9,-,-,CASSFQGRHYGYTF
TRBV7-2,-,-,CASSRTRNEQFF